This TCR beta chain emerged from a study of Ad26.COV2.S vaccination and SARS-CoV-2 variants. Overall study context: Donor was one of the participants in the Ad26.COV2.S arm of the COV1001 trial.

Method: immunoSEQ multiplex PCR; TCRdb's copy keeps in-frame clones and lacks some. Found here are about 680,000 clones, roughly nine tenths of them singletons; the top ten hold approximately 1.5%. With V trimmed by 4 bases and J by 6 bases, 3 bases remained unmatched. The CDR3 has 13 amino acids. Germline values: CDR1 SQVTM, CDR2 ANQGSEA. With respect to this clone: No antigen is known for it.

Study-level findings and limits: Vaccinees displayed broader spike-specific TCR repertoires than placebo recipients. The TCR-based breadth and depth measures might underestimate overall T cell responses.

Treatment here: some 20 received Ad26.COV2.S at low or high dose, single or two shots; about 5 received placebo; per-sample allocation not given. Samples analyzed were those drawn on day 63 after the first vaccine or placebo injection. This chain joins TRBV29-1 and TRBJ1-4; TRBD1 matches 9 bases. Sequencing used peripheral blood, obtained in a trial of Ad26.COV2.S vaccine versus placebo. The TCR comes from a person aged 18-60 years who received the Ad26.COV2.S COVID-19 vaccine or a placebo. Here the CDR3 reads CSVGDRDDEKLFF. The CDR3 DNA follows: TGCAGCGTTGGGGACAGGGATGATGAAAAACTGTTTTTT.